This T cell receptor beta chain was profiled in a study of human T cells and chemical hapten exposure. CDR3 length: 11 amino acids. Trimming took 3 bases from V and 4 from J, leaving 2 bases between them. Germline CDR1 reads SGHKS; CDR2 reads YYEKEE (reference sequence). TCRdb reprocessed the RACE reads with MiXCR, giving one entry per CDR3 protein. The table shows over 45,000 distinct CDR3 sequences, with about 4.5% occurring only once. This clonotype was recorded at least ten times. Its antigen is unknown. Stated time point: healthy volunteer bleed at 2 weeks. The total RNA was obtained from whole blood that was not fractionated. Whole-study findings and limits: DPC sensitization did not alter TCRs above 1 in 1000 frequency.

Specimen: whole blood. The gene calls are TRBV5-5 and TRBJ1-3; unclear D gene. The TCR was taken from a female donor in good health. Some clones in this sample may be carry-over from other donors' samples. The CDR3 bases are TGTGCCAGCAGCTGGGGAAACACCATATATTTT. It yields the protein CASSWGNTIYF.